The clone carrying this T cell receptor beta chain was recorded many times. What was amplified from RNA transcripts were TCR beta CDR3 regions. Researchers ran a first-round RT-PCR on the TCR CDR3 using the HTBI primer set. TCRdb reprocessed the multiplex PCR reads with MiXCR, giving one entry per CDR3 protein. The sample contains around 760,000 distinct CDR3 sequences, 35% of which appear only once. The source of the sample is a study of T cells in Graves' hyperthyroidism and ophthalmopathy. The receptor was isolated from a woman between 35 and 50 years old with Graves' hyperthyroidism. The sample taken for sequencing was blood.

This CDR3 reads CASRLGRQSTEAFF. In DNA, the CDR3 is TGTGCCAGCAGGTTGGGGCGTCAATCCACTGAAGCTTTCTTT. The chain couples TRBV7-8 to TRBJ1-1, with D tentatively TRBD1 (5 bases). The V and J ends lost 6 bases and 4 bases respectively, with 15 bases between them. The CDR3 extends over 14 amino acids. Germline CDR1 and CDR2: SGHVS and FQNEAQ.